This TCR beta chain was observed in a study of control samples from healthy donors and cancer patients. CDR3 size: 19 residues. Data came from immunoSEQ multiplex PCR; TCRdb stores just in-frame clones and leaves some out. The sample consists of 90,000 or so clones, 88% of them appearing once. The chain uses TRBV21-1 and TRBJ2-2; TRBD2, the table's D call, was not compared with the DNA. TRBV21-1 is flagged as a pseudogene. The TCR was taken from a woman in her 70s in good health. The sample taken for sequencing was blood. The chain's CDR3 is CASSKEAGGLAGGTGELFF. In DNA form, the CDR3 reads TGTGCCAGCAGCAAAGAGGCGGGGGGACTAGCGGGAGGCACCGGGGAGCTGTTTTTT.